Listed here are 17 T cell receptor beta chains from one sample, sequenced in a study of T-cell memory formation after mild COVID-19. TCRdb reprocessed the 5' RACE reads via MiXCR and lists one record per CDR3 protein. Among about half a million distinct CDR3 sequences listed, about 20% were seen once. The sample consisted of PBMCs or a T cell subset sorted from them (not recorded which). These receptors originate from an adult woman who had mild COVID-19 (a few samples of this study predate the infection). Cell type and time point are not known.

CDR3 amino acids: CASSVTTSGGITDTQYF. The CDR3 nucleotides are TGTGCCAGCAGTGTAACCACTAGCGGGGGGATCACAGATACGCAGTATTTT. This chain joins TRBV6-1 and TRBJ2-3; 12 nucleotides align to TRBD2. V lost 4 bases, J lost 2 bases, and 7 bases stayed unmatched. This CDR3 contains 17 residues. Germline-derived CDR1 and CDR2 are MNHNS and SASEGT.

J is TRBJ2-7 and V is TRBV7-9; 8 bases match TRBD1. After removal of 5 bases from V and 6 bases from J, the junction contained 6 bases not matched to a gene. CDR3 size: 13 residues. In germline, CDR1 is SEHNR, CDR2 FQNEAQ (reference sequence). This CDR3 is CASSTTGAGEQYF. In DNA form, the CDR3 reads TGTGCCAGCAGCACGACAGGGGCCGGCGAGCAGTACTTC.

The gene calls are TRBV5-1 and TRBJ2-2; 11 bases fit TRBD1. Germline CDR1 is SGHRS and CDR2 is YFSETQ. The CDR3 is 17 amino acids. Unmatched junction bases numbered 6, after V lost 2 bases and J lost 3 bases. CDR3 region: CASSFPGQGVDTGELFF. The CDR3 bases are TGCGCCAGCAGCTTCCCGGGACAGGGGGTTGACACCGGGGAGCTGTTTTTT.

In its sample, this clonotype was seen many times. The chain joins TRBV4-1 to TRBJ1-6, with 8 bases fitting TRBD1. This CDR3 is built from 17 residues. CDR1 and CDR2 from the germline V gene are MGHRA and YSYEKL. J was trimmed by 0 bases and V by 1 base; bases with no gene match: 2. DNA for the CDR3: TGCGCCAGCAGCCAAGGACAGGGGATCTCCTATAATTCACCCCTCCACTTT. It specifies CASSQGQGISYNSPLHF.

This chain links TRBV7-2 with TRBJ2-3; D is possibly TRBD1 or TRBD2 (5 bases each). The germline V gene encodes CDR1 SGHTA and CDR2 FQGNSA. V gave up 1 base and J gave up 0 bases, with 14 bases separating them. This CDR3 is built from 17 residues. The CDR3 loop is CASSLVGGVISTDTQYF. The CDR3 DNA sequence: TGTGCCAGCAGCTTAGTTGGGGGAGTGATTAGCACAGATACGCAGTATTTT.

This clonotype has only a few counts. V is TRBV20-1 and J is TRBJ2-5, with 9 bases that match TRBD1. The germline CDR1 and CDR2 sequences are DFQATT and SNEGSKA (reference sequence). This CDR3 spans 13 amino acids. Trimming took 6 bases from V and 3 from J; bases not matched to a gene: 5. For the CDR3, the DNA is TGCAGTGCCGAGGACAGGGGAGAAGAGACCCAGTACTTC. Protein sequence: CSAEDRGEETQYF.

The chain joins TRBV20-1 to TRBJ2-1; no clear D gene. The CDR3 consists of 15 residues. The germline V gene encodes CDR1 DFQATT and CDR2 SNEGSKA (reference sequence). The V end was cut by 0 bases, the J end by 0 bases, with 9 bases between. The CDR3 DNA sequence: TGCAGTGCTAGAGATGTCGCGGCCTCCTACAATGAGCAGTTCTTC. It is translated as CSARDVAASYNEQFF.

The table lists this clonotype with a few counts. CDR3 protein: CASSFGQGVLANYGYTF. The DNA for the CDR3 is TGTGCCAGCAGCTTTGGGCAGGGGGTCCTAGCTAACTATGGCTACACCTTC. The chain joins TRBV5-5 to TRBJ1-2; 7 nucleotides agree with TRBD1. CDR1 is SGHKS, CDR2 YYEKEE, per germline (reference sequence). J gave up 0 bases and V 2 bases, and 10 bases lay outside the gene matches. The CDR3 loop spans 17 amino acids.

There are a few counts of this clonotype. The rearrangement joins TRBV2 to TRBJ2-7, with 8 nucleotides matching TRBD2. Trimming took 7 bases from V and 0 from J; bases not matched to a gene: 8. The CDR3 runs to 15 residues. In germline, CDR1 is SNHLY, CDR2 FYNNEI. DNA for the CDR3: TGTGCCAGCATTGGATTGGGACTAGACTCCTACGAGCAGTACTTC. Translated: CASIGLGLDSYEQYF.

V usage is TRBV20-1 and J usage is TRBJ1-4; no firm D call. Germline lookup yields CDR1 DFQATT and CDR2 SNEGSKA (reference sequence). The V gene lost 4 bases and the J gene lost 8 bases, with 14 bases spanning the gap. The CDR3 spans 13 residues. The chain's CDR3 is CSAKSSGREKLFF. The CDR3 nucleotides read TGCAGTGCTAAGTCGTCGGGGAGGGAAAAACTGTTTTTT.

V usage is TRBV12-3 or TRBV12-4 and J usage is TRBJ2-3; 10 bases are a match to TRBD2. This CDR3 region has 16 residues. Unmatched junction bases numbered 8, after V lost 3 bases and J lost 5 bases. CDR3 sequence reads: CASSFRLAGDKDTQYF. CDR3 sequence (DNA): TGTGCCAGCAGTTTCCGCCTAGCGGGAGATAAAGATACGCAGTATTTT.

The chain recombines TRBV2 with TRBJ2-3, with D uncertain. The CDR3 covers 13 residues. The germline V gene has CDR1 SNHLY and CDR2 FYNNEI. Trimming removed 5 bases at V and 0 bases at J, with 6 bases between. CDR3 DNA sequence: TGTGCCAGCAGTTGGGCTAGCACAGATACGCAGTATTTT. Protein: CASSWASTDTQYF.

This clonotype was observed a few times. The V and J genes are TRBV27 and TRBJ2-7; a weak D match, TRBD1 (5 bases). CDR1 is MNHEY and CDR2 is SMNVEV in the germline V gene (reference sequence). The V end lost 3 bases, the J end lost 8 bases, and 14 bases lay between the germline ends. The CDR3 is 13 amino acids. The CDR3 DNA is TGTGCCAGCAGTTTTGGGGCTGTTGTAAAGCAGTACTTC. Encoded protein: CASSFGAVVKQYF.

This clonotype was recorded many times. The chain links TRBV20-1 to TRBJ2-3; D gene unclear. CDR1 is DFQATT, CDR2 SNEGSKA, per germline (reference sequence). The V end was cut by 1 base, the J end by 2 bases, with 13 bases between. There are 15 residues in the CDR3. The CDR3 here is CSARGIFQATDTQYF. CDR3 nucleotides: TGCAGTGCTAGAGGGATATTCCAGGCCACAGATACGCAGTATTTT.

The sample holds a few counts of this clonotype. The rearrangement joins TRBV28 to TRBJ2-7; 9 bases are shared with TRBD2. Per germline, CDR1 MDHEN and CDR2 SYDVKM. Losses at the gene ends were 4 bases for V and 6 bases for J; bases not matched to a gene: 13. This CDR3 is 16 amino acids long. CDR3 in amino acids: CASSSYFELAGVEQYF. The CDR3 DNA is TGTGCCAGCAGTTCCTACTTCGAGTTAGCGGGAGTCGAGCAGTACTTC.

There are a few counts of this clonotype. The chain recombines TRBV4-1 with TRBJ2-1; 8 positions agree with TRBD2. V was clipped by 1 base and J by 10 bases; unmatched bases: 15. Germline-derived CDR1 and CDR2 are MGHRA and YSYEKL. This CDR3 contains 17 residues. The CDR3 is CASSQVTGTSGRLEQFF. The CDR3, as DNA: TGCGCCAGCAGCCAAGTAACAGGGACTAGTGGCCGTTTGGAGCAGTTCTTC.

The chain carries TRBV4-3 and TRBJ2-7; 7 positions agree with TRBD2. Germline CDR1 and CDR2: LGHNA and YSLEER. This CDR3 spans 15 amino acids. V trimming: 0 bases; J trimming: 1 base; junction bases outside the gene matches: 3. CDR3 in amino acids: CASSQEGGSSYEQYF. The CDR3 region has the DNA TGCGCCAGCAGCCAAGAGGGCGGGAGTTCCTACGAGCAGTACTTC.